What follows are 8 T cell receptor beta chains derived from one specimen sequenced in a study of shared clonotypes between healthy human individuals. Profiling relied on immunoSEQ multiplex PCR, and the TCRdb table lists in-frame clones only, not all of them. The sample consists of a few million clones, 85% to 95% of them appearing once. Sequences were obtained from naive CD4+ T cells from PBMCs. This sample's subset: CD45RA+ positively selected. These receptor sequences come from a man aged 18 to 29 in good health. Some clones in this sample may be carry-over from other donors' samples.

The CDR3 DNA sequence: TGTGCCAGCTCAGAGGAACAATGGACAGGGGTGTTCTTC. It encodes CASSEEQWTGVFF. This chain uses TRBV18 with TRBJ2-1, with TRBD1 matching over 9 bases. Germline-derived CDR1 and CDR2 are KGHSH and LQKENI. This CDR3 is built from 13 residues. V lost 5 bases and J lost 15; bases outside the gene matches: 11.

Remarks on this clone: Other DNA sequences from this sample encode an identical CDR3 as well. V is TRBV5-1 and J is TRBJ1-5; D not resolved. The length of the CDR3 is 13 residues. V lost 2 bases to trimming and J lost 1 base, with 4 bases between them. Germline values: CDR1 SGHRS, CDR2 YFSETQ. The chain's CDR3 is CASSFASNQPQHF. The DNA for the CDR3 is TGCGCCAGCAGCTTTGCCAGCAATCAGCCCCAGCATTTT.

This rearrangement joins TRBV28 to TRBJ1-1, with D tentatively TRBD1 (5 bases). Deletions cut 8 bases from V and 3 bases from J, with 13 bases between. The germline V gene has CDR1 MDHEN and CDR2 SYDVKM. The CDR3 has 13 amino acids. CDR3 loop: CASLFPGHTEAFF. The CDR3 DNA is TGTGCCAGCCTATTCCCGGGACACACTGAAGCTTTCTTT. Full variable domain (remainder filled in from reference TRBV28 and TRBJ1-1): DVKVTQSSRYLVKRTGEKVFLECVQDMDHENMFWYRQDPGLGLRLIYFSYDVKMKEKGDIPEGYSVSREKKERFSLILESASTNQTSMYLCASLFPGHTEAFFGQGTRLTVV.

V and J are TRBV28 and TRBJ2-7; 8 bases are a match to TRBD1. V lost 3 bases to trimming and J lost 2 bases; unmatched junction nucleotides: 3. Germline V gene sequence: CDR1 MDHEN, CDR2 SYDVKM. This CDR3 region has 14 residues. CDR3 in amino acids: CASSLGQETYEQYF. In nucleotides, the CDR3 is TGTGCCAGCAGTTTGGGACAGGAGACCTACGAGCAGTACTTC.

The chain couples TRBV6-1 to TRBJ1-3, with D unresolved. Trimming took 6 bases from V and 0 from J, leaving 6 bases between them. CDR1 is MNHNS, CDR2 SASEGT, per germline. This CDR3 has 13 amino acids. The CDR3 region has the DNA TGTGCCAGCAGGGAACCCTCTGGAAACACCATATATTTT. It codes for CASREPSGNTIYF.

The chain joins TRBV10-3 to TRBJ1-4; the D gene is possibly TRBD1 (5 bases). The germline V gene encodes CDR1 ENHRY and CDR2 SYGVKD. The CDR3 has 14 amino acids. The V gene lost 10 bases and the J gene lost 0 bases, with 12 bases spanning the gap. Here the CDR3 DNA reads TGTGCCACTGGGACGGATGCAACTAATGAAAAACTGTTTTTT. Encoded protein: CATGTDATNEKLFF.

The chain combines TRBV5-1 with TRBJ2-5; D not certain. Per germline, CDR1 SGHRS and CDR2 YFSETQ. With 4 bases removed from V and 5 bases from J, the gap between germline ends came to 15 bases. The CDR3 has 14 residues. The CDR3 DNA sequence: TGCGCCAGCAGCCCAAGGACCGAAGTGGAGACCCAGTACTTC. Amino acids: CASSPRTEVETQYF.

The chain has TRBV6-1 and TRBJ2-7; TRBD1 agrees at 7 bases. V lost 2 bases and J lost 4; bases outside the gene matches: 8. CDR1 is MNHNS, CDR2 SASEGT, per germline. This CDR3 has 15 amino acids. The CDR3 DNA is TGTGCCAGCAGTGAAAGGGGGTTCAGGGGGTACGAGCAGTACTTC. It is translated as CASSERGFRGYEQYF.